This T cell receptor (beta chain) was retrieved from a study of graft-versus-host responses after intestinal transplantation. Looking at the study overall: Anti-thymocyte globulin served as induction for all recipients, who then took tacrolimus and steroids for roughly 3 years. Overall study findings and caveats: High graft-versus-host to host-versus-graft T cell clonal ratios marked allografts of patients with graft-donor macrochimerism. Researchers found peak circulating GvH clone levels linked to early post-transplant HvG declines.

To note about this clone: Its antigen is currently unknown.

There are 17 residues in the CDR3. The V gene's germline CDR1 is SGHRS and CDR2 YFSETQ. Trimming took 0 bases from V and 2 from J, leaving 12 bases between them. Clones were read by immunoSEQ multiplex PCR, and TCRdb kept only the in-frame ones, dropping some. Of 75,000 to 100,000 clones detected, 80% to 95% appear once; the ten largest clones hold approximately 16%. This sequence originates from a human patient who received an intestinal transplant, so some T cells may come from the graft donor. The sample consisted of PBMCs, taken 453 days after intestinal transplant. This chain links TRBV5-1 with TRBJ2-6, with D possibly TRBD2 on 6 matching bases. The CDR3 reads CASSLVVGGAGANVLTF. In DNA form, the CDR3 reads TGCGCCAGCAGCTTGGTTGTGGGAGGAGCTGGGGCCAACGTCCTGACTTTC.